This T cell receptor beta chain appears in the sequencing data of a study of T cell repertoires in cytomegalovirus infection. Turning to the study itself: It was recently identified HLA-C-restricted and well-studied HLA-B-restricted CMV epitopes that the study used. Matching HLA type and CMV infection were both indicated by public TCR beta signatures.

MiXCR, applied by TCRdb to the reads, yields one record per CDR3 protein. This sample has around 340,000 distinct CDR3 sequences, with approximately 32% found just once. Study outcomes and limitations: Dominating the ex vivo response were TCR beta clonotypes that were CMV-specific and HLA-C-restricted.

As to this clonotype: Its cognate antigen is unknown.

CDR3 length: 13 residues. The germline V gene has CDR1 SQVTM and CDR2 ANQGSEA. V lost 6 bases and J 7 bases, leaving 18 bases between the germline ends. The rearrangement links TRBV29-1 to TRBJ1-2; D gene uncertain. The sequence derives from a human donor in good health (CMV status not recorded). Some clones in this sample may be carry-over from other donors' samples. This specimen consisted of cultured PBMCs, obtained from culture after CMV antigen stimulation. The CDR3 reads CSVAIYRGGGYTF. For the CDR3, the DNA is TGCAGCGTAGCTATTTACCGTGGCGGTGGCTACACCTTC.